Listed below are T cell receptor beta chains from one sample, sequenced in a study of control samples from healthy donors and cancer patients. Generated by immunoSEQ multiplex PCR, the TCRdb table keeps only in-frame clones and is missing some. The sample lists about 120,000 clones, 89% occurring once. What was sequenced was blood. These receptors all come from a man between 50 and 59 years old in good health. The CDR3 runs from the conserved cysteine through the conserved F or W. D genes are given only for firm matches. Clone size, where shown, is once, few, many, or a class for clones that have expanded.

NA | TRBJ1-1 | once | TRBV30 | CAWSVWEEAPGAFF | TGTGCCTGGAGTGTATGGGAGGAGGCCCCTGGAGCTTTCTTT
TRBD1 | TRBJ1-2 | NA | TRBV5-6 | CASSVGQGPYGYTF | TGTGCCAGCAGCGTGGGACAGGGCCCGTATGGCTACACCTTC
NA | TRBJ1-1 | NA | TRBV18 | CASSPRQGLPAEAFF | TGTGCCAGCTCACCACGGCAGGGTCTCCCGGCTGAAGCTTTCTTT
TRBD2 | TRBJ2-1 | NA | TRBV7-2 | CASSLLAGGGNEQFF | TGTGCCAGCAGCTTACTAGCGGGGGGAGGGAATGAGCAGTTCTTC
NA | TRBJ1-1 | NA | TRBV14 | CASSRQAPTEAFF | TGTGCCAGCAGCCGGCAGGCACCCACTGAAGCTTTCTTT
TRBD2 | TRBJ2-7 | NA | TRBV6-5 | CASRASGGPAYEQYF | TGTGCCAGCAGAGCCAGCGGGGGCCCCGCCTACGAGCAGTACTTC
TRBD2 | TRBJ2-4 | NA | TRBV25-1 | CASQAGGKNIQYF | TGTGCCAGCCAAGCGGGGGGAAAAAACATTCAGTACTTC
TRBD1 | TRBJ1-5 | NA | TRBV5-1 | CASSISGQGNQPQHF | TGCGCCAGCAGCATATCCGGACAGGGCAATCAGCCCCAGCATTTT
NA | TRBJ1-6 | NA | TRBV3-1/TRBV3-2 | CASSQDRRDTPPLHF | TGTGCCAGCAGCCAAGATAGAAGGGATACTCCACCCCTCCACTTT
NA | TRBJ1-2 | NA | TRBV28 | CASSRTGISGYTF | TGTGCCAGCAGCCGAACAGGGATTAGCGGCTACACCTTC
TRBD2 | TRBJ2-5 | NA | TRBV2 | CASIEGLAGAQETQYF | TGTGCCAGCATCGAGGGACTAGCGGGTGCTCAAGAGACCCAGTACTTC
NA | TRBJ1-1 | NA | TRBV19 | CASCEQGNTEAFF | TGTGCCAGTTGTGAACAGGGGAACACTGAAGCTTTCTTT
NA | TRBJ1-3 | NA | TRBV3-1/TRBV3-2 | CASSHEGLRSGNTIYF | TGTGCCAGCAGCCATGAAGGGCTGCGCTCTGGAAACACCATATATTTT
TRBD1 | TRBJ2-1 | once | TRBV7-7 | CASSLNRGNEQFF | TGTGCCAGCAGCCTTAACAGGGGCAATGAGCAGTTCTTC
TRBD2 | TRBJ2-3 | few | TRBV2 | CASSRQLAGALSTDTQYF | TGTGCCAGCAGTAGGCAACTAGCGGGGGCCCTTAGCACAGATACGCAGTATTTT
NA | TRBJ1-1 | once | TRBV2 | CGRGGNTEAFF | TGTGGGCGAGGGGGGAACACTGAAGCTTTCTTT
NA | TRBJ2-3 | NA | TRBV5-1 | CASTVGQPTDTQYF | TGCGCCAGCACCGTTGGACAGCCCACAGATACGCAGTATTTT
NA | TRBJ1-4 | once | TRBV3-1/TRBV3-2 | CASSQDWAGSNEKLFF | TGTGCCAGCAGCCAAGATTGGGCAGGATCTAATGAAAAACTGTTTTTT
NA | TRBJ2-5 | NA | TRBV19 | CASSIVQGQETQYF | TGTGCCAGTAGTATAGTACAGGGCCAAGAGACCCAGTACTTC
NA | TRBJ1-1 | NA | TRBV9 | CASSVVGGNTEAFF | TGTGCCAGCAGCGTAGTAGGTGGGAACACTGAAGCTTTCTTT
TRBD1 | TRBJ2-7 | NA | TRBV5-1 | CASSSGTDLYEQYF | TGCGCCAGCAGCTCCGGGACAGATTTGTACGAGCAGTACTTC
NA | TRBJ2-2 | NA | TRBV6-6 | CASTVGGTGELFF | TGTGCCAGCACCGTCGGGGGCACCGGGGAGCTGTTTTTT
TRBD1 | TRBJ1-1 | NA | TRBV2 | CASKRGLGGTEAFF | TGTGCCAGCAAGAGGGGGCTCGGTGGTACTGAAGCTTTCTTT
NA | TRBJ2-3 | NA | TRBV4-2 | CASHGRQATDTQYF | TGTGCCAGCCACGGGAGACAGGCCACAGATACGCAGTATTTT
TRBD2 | TRBJ2-1 | NA | TRBV12-5 | CASGSSGGYNEQFF | TGTGCTAGTGGTTCAAGCGGGGGTTACAATGAGCAGTTCTTC
NA | TRBJ1-1 | NA | TRBV10-2 | CASSEAGEGLGAFF | TGCGCCAGCAGTGAGGCGGGCGAGGGGTTGGGAGCTTTCTTT
NA | TRBJ1-2 | NA | TRBV24-1 | CATSGGRLNGYTF | TGTGCCACCAGTGGGGGCCGGCTTAATGGCTACACCTTC
NA | TRBJ2-7 | NA | TRBV18 | CASSPPRGSYEQYF | TGTGCCAGCTCACCACCCAGGGGTTCCTACGAGCAGTACTTC
NA | TRBJ2-7 | NA | TRBV6-5 | CASSLPGQEQYF | TGTGCCAGCAGTCTCCCTGGACAAGAGCAGTACTTC
TRBD1 | TRBJ1-6 | NA | TRBV6-5 | CASRTGTGLRPLHF | TGTGCCAGCAGGACCGGGACAGGGCTTAGGCCCCTCCACTTT